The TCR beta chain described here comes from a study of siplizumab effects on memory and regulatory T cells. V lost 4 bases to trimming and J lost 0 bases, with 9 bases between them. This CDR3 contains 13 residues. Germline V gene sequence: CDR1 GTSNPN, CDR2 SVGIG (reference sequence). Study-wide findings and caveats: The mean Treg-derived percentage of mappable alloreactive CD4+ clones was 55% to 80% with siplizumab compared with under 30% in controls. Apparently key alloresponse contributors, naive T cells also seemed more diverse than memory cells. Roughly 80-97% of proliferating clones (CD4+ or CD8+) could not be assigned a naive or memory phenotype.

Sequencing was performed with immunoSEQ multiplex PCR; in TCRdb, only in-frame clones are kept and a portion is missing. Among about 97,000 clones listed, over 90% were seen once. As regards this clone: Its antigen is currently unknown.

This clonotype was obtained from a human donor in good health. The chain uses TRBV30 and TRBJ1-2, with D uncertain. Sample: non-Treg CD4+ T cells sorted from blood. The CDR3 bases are TGTGCCTGGAACCCAAAAGCTAACTATGGCTACACCTTC. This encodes CAWNPKANYGYTF. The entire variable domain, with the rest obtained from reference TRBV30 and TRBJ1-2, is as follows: SQTIHQWPATLVQPVGSPLSLECTVEGTSNPNLYWYRQAAGRGLQLLFYSVGIGQISSEVPQNLSASRPQDRQFILSSKKLLLSDSGFYLCAWNPKANYGYTFGSGTRLTVV.